Following are 10 T cell receptor beta chains from one sample sequenced in a study of blood T cell repertoires in COVID-19. Data came from immunoSEQ multiplex PCR; TCRdb stores just in-frame clones and leaves some out. The table includes around 300,000 clones, over 70% detected once. Material for sequencing was PBMCs or T cells enriched from blood (not recorded which). The receptors shown here come from a man aged 25 to 40 who had recovered from COVID-19.

The chain has TRBV11-3 and TRBJ1-1; tentative D call: TRBD1 (5 bases). Trimming left V 4 bases short and J 2 bases short, with 17 bases between. The germline V gene encodes CDR1 SGHNT and CDR2 YENEEA. This CDR3 is 16 amino acids long. The DNA of the CDR3 is TGTGCCAGCAGCTCCACGCAGGGCGAACAAAACACTGAAGCTTTCTTT. Encoded protein: CASSSTQGEQNTEAFF.

V gene TRBV6-5 combines with J gene TRBJ1-2; 9 bases match TRBD1. Germline lookup yields CDR1 MNHEY and CDR2 SVGAGI. The CDR3 runs to 15 residues. J lost 4 bases, V lost 5 bases, and 8 bases had no gene match. The CDR3 spells CASSPGQGPPYGYTF. DNA for the CDR3: TGTGCCAGCAGTCCCGGACAGGGGCCGCCCTATGGCTACACCTTC.

A few counts support this clone. This chain joins TRBV28 and TRBJ1-3; possible D gene TRBD1, 5 bases. Germline V gene sequence: CDR1 MDHEN, CDR2 SYDVKM. The CDR3 spans 15 residues. V gave up 2 bases and J gave up 2 bases, with 10 bases separating them. The DNA for the CDR3 is TGTGCCAGCAGTTTAGCCGGACAAACTGGAAACACCATATATTTT. It codes for CASSLAGQTGNTIYF.

The chain combines TRBV5-8 with TRBJ1-5; weak D call: TRBD1 (5 bases). The CDR3 sequence is 16 residues long. V was clipped by 2 bases and J by 0 bases, with 12 bases between them. CDR1 and CDR2 (germline): SGHTS, YDEGEE. The CDR3 spells CASSFSWGVSNQPQHF. The CDR3 nucleotides read TGTGCCAGCAGCTTCTCATGGGGGGTTAGCAATCAGCCCCAGCATTTT.

This sequence joins TRBV5-1 and TRBJ1-6; 9 bases map to TRBD1. The J segment lost 0 bases and the V segment lost 3 bases, leaving 4 bases of the junction unmatched. Germline-derived CDR1 and CDR2 are SGHRS and YFSETQ. CDR3 length: 17 residues. The CDR3 loop is CASSSGTGSSYNSPLHF. The DNA for the CDR3 is TGCGCCAGCAGCTCCGGGACAGGGAGCTCCTATAATTCACCCCTCCACTTT.

This clone is a singleton in its sample. The V gene is TRBV27, the J gene TRBJ1-5; 8 bases match TRBD1. This CDR3 has 14 residues. Per the germline V gene, CDR1 is MNHEY and CDR2 is SMNVEV (reference sequence). Trimming removed 8 bases from V and 3 bases from J; junction bases left unmatched: 6. The CDR3 sequence is CASGGQGDNQPQHF. CDR3 sequence (DNA): TGTGCCAGCGGTGGACAGGGAGACAATCAGCCCCAGCATTTT.

In regard to this clone: Additional DNA sequences in this sample encode the identical CDR3. This rearrangement joins TRBV6-2 or TRBV6-3 to TRBJ1-2, with 8 bases identical to TRBD1. There are 14 residues in the CDR3. V dropped 0 bases and J dropped 5; count of bases not matched to a gene: 2. The germline gives CDR1 MNHEY, CDR2 SVGEGT. The CDR3 protein is CASSYSDRVYGYTF. As DNA, the CDR3 is TGTGCCAGCAGTTACTCGGACAGGGTGTATGGCTACACCTTC.

The chain couples TRBV30 to TRBJ1-3, with unresolved D. CDR3 length: 13 residues. CDR1 and CDR2 from the germline V gene are GTSNPN and SVGIG (reference sequence). Trimming removed 6 bases at V and 0 bases at J, with 9 bases between. The CDR3: CACSQSSGNTIYF. DNA of the CDR3: TGTGCCTGTTCACAGAGCTCTGGAAACACCATATATTTT.

The chain uses TRBV5-1 and TRBJ1-3; D is unresolved. V gave up 0 bases and J gave up 0 bases, with 10 bases separating them. Germline CDR1 is SGHRS and CDR2 is YFSETQ. CDR3 length equals 16 residues. The CDR3 sequence: CASSLDGTLSGNTIYF. Written as DNA, the CDR3 is TGCGCCAGCAGCTTGGACGGTACCCTCTCTGGAAACACCATATATTTT.

This chain connects TRBV10-1 to TRBJ1-1, with 10 positions matching TRBD1. Trimming at V came to 0 bases and at J to 11 bases, leaving 9 bases not matched to a gene. The CDR3 has 15 residues. CDR1 and CDR2 (germline): WNHNN, SYGVQD (reference sequence). The CDR3 is CASSESRGQGPGAFF. CDR3 DNA sequence: TGCGCCAGCAGTGAGTCGAGGGGACAGGGGCCGGGGGCTTTCTTT.